This TCR beta chain is from a study of cytomegalovirus exposure and HLA in healthy donors. The wider study: One earlier analysis, a look at 150 million to 200 million T cells, found around 110 million unique TCR beta sequences. Regarding the study as a whole: It was shown in a later analysis that HLA-associated TCR beta chains were more clonally expanded than other, equally common chains. In a later analysis, the majority of CMV-associated beta chains seemingly showed HLA restriction.

Healthy bone marrow donors made up the donors. The CDR3 extends over 14 amino acids. With V trimmed by 5 bases and J by 9 bases, 8 bases remained unmatched. Germline V gene data show CDR1 as SEHNR and CDR2 as FQNEAQ (reference sequence). A word on this clone: Its antigen is unknown.

PCR used 60 Vbeta primers and 13 Jbeta primers. Only in-frame clones appear in the TCRdb table, and some are missing; sequencing was by immunoSEQ multiplex PCR. The table shows roughly 160,000 clones, with 75% to 90% occurring only once. This TCR derives from a male donor in good health and CMV-seronegative. The specimen sequenced was PBMCs. The gene calls are TRBV7-9 and TRBJ2-1; TRBD1 matches at 9 bases. CDR3 region: CASSLPGTGIEQFF. CDR3 bases: TGTGCCAGCAGCCTCCCCGGGACAGGGATTGAGCAGTTCTTC.